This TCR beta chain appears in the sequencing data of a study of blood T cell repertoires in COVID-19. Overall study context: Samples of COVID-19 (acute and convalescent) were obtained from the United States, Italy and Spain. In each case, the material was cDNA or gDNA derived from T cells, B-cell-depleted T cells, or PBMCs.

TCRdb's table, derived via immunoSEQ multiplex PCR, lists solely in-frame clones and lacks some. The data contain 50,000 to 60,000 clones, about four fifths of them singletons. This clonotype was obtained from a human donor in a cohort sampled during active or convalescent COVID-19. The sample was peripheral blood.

CDR3 DNA sequence: TGTGCCACCAGCAGAGATATGGGACTCGGATATGGTAACTATGGCTACACCTTC. This gives the protein CATSRDMGLGYGNYGYTF. This chain uses TRBV15 with TRBJ1-2, with a weak D call TRBD1 (5 bases). CDR1 and CDR2 (germline): LNHNV, YYDKDF (reference sequence). V lost 0 bases to trimming and J lost 1 base, with 18 bases between them. This CDR3 is 18 amino acids long.